A selection of T cell receptor beta chains follows, all from one sample in a study of OX40 agonist ivuxolimab in advanced cancers. Produced via immunoSEQ multiplex PCR; TCRdb's table is partial and in-frame only. The data hold more than 65,000 clones, with 80% to 90% observed a single time. The material sequenced was CD4+ or CD8+ T cells sorted from blood, taken in a trial of the OX40 agonist ivuxolimab. The receptors derive from an adult with an advanced solid tumor such as melanoma, head and neck, liver or kidney cancer. The CDR3 runs from the conserved cysteine through the conserved F or W. D genes are given only for firm matches. Not every row has a clone size; where given, it reads once, few, many or a size class.

d_gene,v_gene,abundance,j_gene,CDR3nt,CDR3aa
TRBD2,TRBV5-4,NA,TRBJ2-1,TGTGCCAGCAGCTTGTTGACTAGCGGGGGGAGCTCCTACAATGAGCAGTTCTTC,CASSLLTSGGSSYNEQFF
TRBD2,TRBV5-4,NA,TRBJ2-7,TGTGCCAGCAGTATAGGTCTAGCGGGTCCCTACGAGCAGTACTTC,CASSIGLAGPYEQYF
NA,TRBV5-4,NA,TRBJ2-7,TGTGCCAGCAGCTACCAAGGACAAAACTACGAGCAGTACTTC,CASSYQGQNYEQYF
NA,TRBV19,NA,TRBJ2-2,TGTGCCAGTAGTATAGACACTTCCACCGGGGAGCTGTTTTTT,CASSIDTSTGELFF
TRBD1,TRBV29-1,once,TRBJ1-6,TGCAGCGTTGCGGACAGGGGGCTTAATTCACCCCTCCACTTT,CSVADRGLNSPLHF
NA,TRBV7-2,NA,TRBJ2-7,TGTGCCAGCAGCTTAGGGACAGCCGACTACGAGCAGTACTTC,CASSLGTADYEQYF
NA,TRBV19,once,TRBJ1-1,TGTGCCAGTAGTATAAAGTTTTCCGGGGCAGCTTTCTTT,CASSIKFSGAAFF
TRBD2,TRBV9,few,TRBJ2-5,TGTGCCAGCAGCGCCAAAGGAGTAGCGGGCTACCAAGAGACCCAGTACTTC,CASSAKGVAGYQETQYF
NA,TRBV5-1,few,TRBJ1-2,TGCGCCAGCAGCTTGAGCAGGGGAAGCTATGGCTACACCTTC,CASSLSRGSYGYTF
TRBD2,TRBV2,few,TRBJ2-5,TGTGCCAGCATTGAGGGGCGGGAGGCCCTGGGGGAGACCCAGTACTTC,CASIEGREALGETQYF